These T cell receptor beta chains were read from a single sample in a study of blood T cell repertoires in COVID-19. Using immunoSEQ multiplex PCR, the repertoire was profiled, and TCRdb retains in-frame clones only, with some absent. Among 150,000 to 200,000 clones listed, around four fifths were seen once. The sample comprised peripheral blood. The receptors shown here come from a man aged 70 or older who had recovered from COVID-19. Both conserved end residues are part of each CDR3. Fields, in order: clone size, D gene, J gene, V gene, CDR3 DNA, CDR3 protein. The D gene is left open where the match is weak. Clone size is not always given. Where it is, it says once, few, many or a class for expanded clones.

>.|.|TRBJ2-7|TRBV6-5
TGTGCCAGCAGCACCCGGATGGGGGGAGAGCAGTACTTC
CASSTRMGGEQYF
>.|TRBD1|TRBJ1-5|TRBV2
TGTGCCAGCAGTCGACAGGGGGGTAATCAGCCCCAGCATTTT
CASSRQGGNQPQHF
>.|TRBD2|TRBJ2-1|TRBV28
TGTGCCAGCAGACGACTAGCTAATGAGCAGTTCTTC
CASRRLANEQFF
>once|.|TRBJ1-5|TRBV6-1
TGTGCCAGCAGTGAAGCGCTAGGACAGAGCAGGTATCAGCCCCAGCATTTT
CASSEALGQSRYQPQHF
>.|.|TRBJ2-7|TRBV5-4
TGTGCCAGCAGCCTCAAAAAGTTAGCGGCAACGTACGAGCAGTACTTC
CASSLKKLAATYEQYF
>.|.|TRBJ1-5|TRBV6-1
TGTGCCAGCAGTGAGTACGGACAGCTTAGCAATCAGCCCCAGCATTTT
CASSEYGQLSNQPQHF
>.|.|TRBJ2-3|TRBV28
TGTGCCAGCAGTTCAACTACTTCAGGGGCCTGGGGTACGCAGTATTTT
CASSSTTSGAWGTQYF
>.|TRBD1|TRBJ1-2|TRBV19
TGTGCCAGTAGTACCACCCTCCTTGGACAGGGATATGGCTACACCTTC
CASSTTLLGQGYGYTF
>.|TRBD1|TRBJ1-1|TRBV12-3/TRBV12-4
TGTGCCAGCAGTGGGACAGTTAGCACTGAAGCTTTCTTT
CASSGTVSTEAFF
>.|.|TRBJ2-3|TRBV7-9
TGTGCCAGCTTCTATGGCGGGAGCACAGATACGCAGTATTTT
CASFYGGSTDTQYF
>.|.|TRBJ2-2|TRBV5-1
TGCGCCAGCAGCCCTTCTTTAGCGGACACCGGGGAGCTGTTTTTT
CASSPSLADTGELFF
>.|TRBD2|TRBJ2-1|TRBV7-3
TGTGCCAGCAGCCCGGAGAGCGGGAGTCCTGTAAATGAGCAGTTCTTC
CASSPESGSPVNEQFF
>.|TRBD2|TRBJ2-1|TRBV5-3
TGTGCCAGAAGCCCGGGACTATCGTATGAGCAGTTCTTC
CARSPGLSYEQFF
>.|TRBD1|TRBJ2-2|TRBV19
TGTGCCAGCTGGGGACAGTGGAACGGGGAGCTGTTTTTT
CASWGQWNGELFF
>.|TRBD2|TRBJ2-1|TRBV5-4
TGTGCCAGCGAACTAGCGGGAGTCGCCTACAATGAGCAGTTCTTC
CASELAGVAYNEQFF
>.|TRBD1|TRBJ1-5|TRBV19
TGTGCCAGTAAGGACCGGACAGGGAGCCAGCCCCAGCATTTT
CASKDRTGSQPQHF
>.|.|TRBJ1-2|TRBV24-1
TGTGCCACCAGTGATCCTCAAGCATATGGCTACACCTTC
CATSDPQAYGYTF
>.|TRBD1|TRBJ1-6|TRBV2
TGTGCCAGCAACCGGGACAGGGGCTTGGATAATTCACCCCTCCACTTT
CASNRDRGLDNSPLHF
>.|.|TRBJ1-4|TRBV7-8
TGTGCCAGCAGCCGAGATTCGACTAATGAAAAACTGTTTTTT
CASSRDSTNEKLFF
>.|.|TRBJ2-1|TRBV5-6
TGTGCCAGCAGCTTATTTGGGAGTCCTGAGCAGTTCTTC
CASSLFGSPEQFF
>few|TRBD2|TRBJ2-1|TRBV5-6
TGTGCCAGCAGCTTGGTGGGACTAGCGGGCAATAATGAGCAGTTCTTC
CASSLVGLAGNNEQFF
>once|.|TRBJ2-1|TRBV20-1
TGCAGTGTTGGGCTTGCCCAGCAGTTCTTC
CSVGLAQQFF
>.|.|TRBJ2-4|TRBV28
TGTGCCAGCACCACACCCGGACAGTTTCTAGCCAAAAACATTCAGTACTTC
CASTTPGQFLAKNIQYF
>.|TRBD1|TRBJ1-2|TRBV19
TGTGCCAGTAGCCATAGACAGGGGGCCTATGGCTACACCTTC
CASSHRQGAYGYTF
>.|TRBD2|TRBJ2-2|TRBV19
TGTGCCAGTAGTATCGGGGGGGTCGGCACCGGGGAGCTGTTTTTT
CASSIGGVGTGELFF
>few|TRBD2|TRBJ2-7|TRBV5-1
TGCGCCAGCAGCCTCGGGACTAGCGGGAGTTACGAGCAGTACTTC
CASSLGTSGSYEQYF
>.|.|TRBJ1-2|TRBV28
TGTGCCAGCAGTTTGTTTAGGCAGGGCCACGGCTACACCTTC
CASSLFRQGHGYTF
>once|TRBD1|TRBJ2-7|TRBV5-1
TGCGCCAGCAGCCCAGGGACAGGGGGCTGGAAGGAGCAGTACTTC
CASSPGTGGWKEQYF
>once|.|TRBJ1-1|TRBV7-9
TGTGCCAGCAGCGCAGGGGAATCGAACACTGAAGCTTTCTTT
CASSAGESNTEAFF
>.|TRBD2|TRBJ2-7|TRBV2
TGTGCCAGCAATGGAATGACTAGCTCAGGCGAGCAGTACTTC
CASNGMTSSGEQYF